These 31 T cell receptor beta chains were sequenced from one sample in a study of T cell responses to AZD1222 COVID-19 vaccine. The table came from immunoSEQ multiplex PCR; TCRdb's copy has only in-frame clones and leaves some out. Among 97,000 or so clones listed, approximately 87% were seen once. Material: peripheral blood, obtained on day 0 of AZD1222 vaccination. The receptors shown here come from an adult in good health.

The genes are TRBV11-3 and TRBJ2-1, with D perhaps matching TRBD1 (7 bases). Germline values: CDR1 SGHNT, CDR2 YENEEA. Trimming cost V 0 bases and J 8 bases, with 23 bases left between them. The CDR3 covers 18 residues. The CDR3 sequence: CASSLDGGQGGPLDEQFF. CDR3 bases: TGTGCCAGCAGCTTAGATGGAGGGCAGGGGGGCCCACTTGATGAGCAGTTCTTC. Filled out from reference TRBV11-3 and TRBJ2-1, the complete variable domain reads EAGVVQSPRYKIIEKKQPVAFWCNPISGHNTLYWYLQNLGQGPELLIRYENEEAVDDSQLPKDRFSAERLKGVDSTLKIQPAELGDSAVYLCASSLDGGQGGPLDEQFFGPGTRLTVL.

The chain is built from TRBV7-9 and TRBJ2-7; D is perhaps TRBD2 (6 bases). The CDR3 covers 14 residues. Trimming stripped 4 bases from V and 5 bases from J, with 15 bases between. CDR1 and CDR2 from the germline V gene are SEHNR and FQNEAQ (reference sequence). The CDR3, as DNA: TGTGCCAGCAGCTCATGGAGGGGACGGGACGAGCAGTACTTC. Protein product: CASSSWRGRDEQYF.

The chain joins TRBV11-2 to TRBJ2-3; D is undetermined. The CDR3 runs 14 residues. V was shortened by 1 base and J by 0 bases, with 5 bases between the two germline ends. Germline values: CDR1 SGHAT, CDR2 FQNNGV. The CDR3 is CASSLGRSTDTQYF. CDR3 DNA: TGTGCCAGCAGCTTAGGTCGCAGCACAGATACGCAGTATTTT.

The chain carries TRBV7-2 and TRBJ2-7; 7 bases fit TRBD1. Looked up from germline, CDR1 is SGHTA and CDR2 is FQGNSA. The CDR3 loop spans 15 amino acids. Trimming removed 2 bases from V and 4 bases from J; junction bases left unmatched: 8. This CDR3 reads CASSLSGGATYEQYF. The CDR3 region has the DNA TGTGCCAGCAGCTTATCAGGGGGAGCGACTTACGAGCAGTACTTC.

The V call is TRBV6-1, the J call TRBJ1-2; D not resolved. Germline assignment: CDR1 MNHNS and CDR2 SASEGT. The CDR3 covers 14 residues. Between the trimmed V and J ends, which lost 2 bases and 7 bases, there was a span of 14 bases. CDR3 coding DNA: TGTGCCAGCAGTGAATTGGGCCCCTCAACTGGCTACACCTTC. It yields the protein CASSELGPSTGYTF.

This rearrangement joins TRBV2 to TRBJ2-1; a weak D match, TRBD1 (5 bases). The V gene's germline CDR1 is SNHLY and CDR2 FYNNEI. This CDR3 comprises 11 residues. Trimming took off 0 bases at V and 14 bases at J, with 8 bases between the two ends. CDR3 bases: TGTGCCAGCAGTGAAGCTCAGGGCGAGTTCTTC. This gives the protein CASSEAQGEFF. Full variable domain (missing parts from reference TRBV2 and TRBJ2-1): EPEVTQTPSHQVTQMGQEVILRCVPISNHLYFYWYRQILGQKVEFLVSFYNNEISEKSEIFDDQFSVERPDGSNFTLKIRSTKLEDSAMYFCASSEAQGEFFGPGTRLTVL.

The table lists this clone with a few counts. Additional DNA sequences in this sample encode the identical CDR3. The chain is built from TRBV5-1 and TRBJ1-2; the D gene is possibly TRBD1 (5 bases). The V end lost 0 bases, the J end lost 3 bases, and 12 bases lay between the germline ends. Per germline, CDR1 SGHRS and CDR2 YFSETQ. The CDR3 is 15 residues long. The CDR3 DNA follows: TGCGCCAGCAGCTTGGTACCGGGGGGAGACTATGGCTACACCTTC. Protein: CASSLVPGGDYGYTF. The variable domain in full, completed from reference TRBV5-1 and TRBJ1-2, reads KAGVTQTPRYLIKTRGQQVTLSCSPISGHRSVSWYQQTPGQGLQFLFEYFSETQRNKGNFPGRFSGRQFSNSRSEMNVSTLELGDSALYLCASSLVPGGDYGYTFGSGTRLTVV.

V and J are TRBV5-4 and TRBJ2-7; D not certain. Germline V gene data show CDR1 as SGHNT and CDR2 as YYREEE (reference sequence). This CDR3 is 14 amino acids long. The V and J ends lost 0 bases and 1 base respectively, with 8 bases between them. The DNA of the CDR3 is TGTGCCAGCAGCTTGGCCTACCAGTCCTACGAGCAGTACTTC. It is translated as CASSLAYQSYEQYF.

This chain connects TRBV7-8 to TRBJ2-7; 12 bases are a match to TRBD2. This CDR3 comprises 14 residues. Germline CDR1 and CDR2: SGHVS and FQNEAQ. V dropped 6 bases and J dropped 4; count of bases not matched to a gene: 4. Here the CDR3 reads CASRGGTSGYEQYF. CDR3 DNA sequence: TGTGCCAGCAGGGGGGGGACTAGCGGGTACGAGCAGTACTTC.

V is TRBV5-1 and J is TRBJ2-4; D remains ambiguous. Trimming removed 1 base from V and 5 bases from J, with 13 bases in between. CDR1 is SGHRS and CDR2 is YFSETQ in the germline V gene. The CDR3 is 15 amino acids. CDR3 nucleotide sequence: TGCGCCAGCAGCTTGAGCTCGGGCAGCCAAAACATTCAGTACTTC. Its translation is CASSLSSGSQNIQYF.

The chain recombines TRBV19 with TRBJ1-5; TRBD1 matches at 7 bases. Germline CDR1 and CDR2: LNHDA and SQIVND (reference sequence). The V gene end was trimmed by 4 bases and the J gene end by 5 bases; junction bases not matched to a gene: 8. The CDR3 sequence is 15 residues long. CDR3 in amino acids: CASSNFKGTDQPQHF. For the CDR3, the DNA is TGTGCCAGTAGTAACTTTAAAGGGACAGATCAGCCCCAGCATTTT. The whole variable domain, remainder taken from reference TRBV19 and TRBJ1-5, is DGGITQSPKYLFRKEGQNVTLSCEQNLNHDAMYWYRQDPGQGLRLIYYSQIVNDFQKGDIAEGYSVSREKKESFPLTVTSAQKNPTAFYLCASSNFKGTDQPQHFGDGTRLSIL.

The gene calls are TRBV28 and TRBJ1-3, with no clear D. Looked up from germline, CDR1 is MDHEN and CDR2 is SYDVKM. The CDR3 spans 13 residues. For the CDR3, the DNA is TGTGCTGGCTCCGATCAGGCGGGAAACACCATATATTTT. Its protein product is CAGSDQAGNTIYF.

The chain employs TRBV29-1 and TRBJ1-4; 7 bases map to TRBD1. The V gene's germline CDR1 is SQVTM and CDR2 ANQGSEA. The CDR3 covers 13 residues. Trimming took 6 bases from V and 6 from J; bases not matched to a gene: 7. CDR3 DNA: TGCAGCGTCCGGACAGGAGAATATGAAAAACTGTTTTTT. It is translated as CSVRTGEYEKLFF.

The chain has TRBV7-8 and TRBJ1-1; D gene ambiguous. The CDR3 consists of 16 residues. Trimming took off 1 base at V and 1 base at J, with 13 bases between the two ends. The germline V gene encodes CDR1 SGHVS and CDR2 FQNEAQ. Written as DNA, the CDR3 is TGTGCCAGCAGCTTAGTACATAGGGCCGCGAACACTGAAGCTTTCTTT. The encoded protein is CASSLVHRAANTEAFF.

The CDR3 sequence: CASSEAGGYYQPQHF. The CDR3 region has the DNA TGTGCCAGCAGTGAAGCGGGGGGGTACTATCAGCCCCAGCATTTT. The chain recombines TRBV6-1 with TRBJ1-5, with TRBD1 as a possible D gene (5 bases). The CDR3 has 15 amino acids. With 0 bases removed from V and 5 bases from J, the gap between germline ends came to 11 bases. Germline V lookup: CDR1 MNHNS, CDR2 SASEGT.

This rearrangement joins TRBV7-9 to TRBJ2-2, with D unclear. The CDR3 is made up of 15 amino acids. Germline CDR1 is SEHNR and CDR2 is FQNEAQ (reference sequence). The V and J ends lost 4 bases and 0 bases respectively, with 9 bases between them. The CDR3 is CASSWKSANTGELFF. CDR3 nucleotides: TGTGCCAGCAGCTGGAAATCAGCGAACACCGGGGAGCTGTTTTTT.

V gene TRBV18 combines with J gene TRBJ2-4; D is perhaps TRBD1 (6 bases). V was clipped by 0 bases and J by 0 bases, with 12 bases between them. The CDR3 has 17 residues. Per the germline V gene, CDR1 is KGHSH and CDR2 is LQKENI. CDR3 protein: CASSPPAGVIAKNIQYF. For the CDR3, the DNA is TGTGCCAGCTCACCACCGGCAGGGGTCATAGCCAAAAACATTCAGTACTTC.

The chain couples TRBV27 to TRBJ2-7; D is perhaps TRBD2 (5 bases). This CDR3 comprises 13 residues. Germline CDR1 MNHEY, CDR2 SMNVEV (reference sequence). V was pared by 6 bases and J by 2 bases, with 11 bases between. Here the CDR3 DNA reads TGTGCCAGCAGCCTCAGCGGACCCTACGAGCAGTACTTC. This codes for CASSLSGPYEQYF.

The V and J genes are TRBV5-4 and TRBJ1-1; D is unclear. V dropped 2 bases and J dropped 2 bases, with 13 bases sitting between them. This CDR3 is 15 amino acids long. Germline lookup yields CDR1 SGHNT and CDR2 YYREEE (reference sequence). The CDR3 DNA reads TGTGCCAGCAGCTTCTATGGCAGAATAAACACTGAAGCTTTCTTT. Its protein product is CASSFYGRINTEAFF.

This rearrangement joins TRBV7-3 to TRBJ2-2; 7 bases align to TRBD2. With 2 bases clipped from V and 3 bases from J, the junction kept 3 bases outside the gene matches. Germline V CDR1 and CDR2: SGHTA, FQGTGA. This CDR3 has 15 residues. The CDR3 region has the DNA TGTGCCAGCAGCTTAGGAGCGGGATACACCGGGGAGCTGTTTTTT. Translation: CASSLGAGYTGELFF. The full variable domain, completed using reference TRBV7-3 and TRBJ2-2, is GAGVSQTPSNKVTEKGKYVELRCDPISGHTALYWYRQSLGQGPEFLIYFQGTGAADDSGLPNDRFFAVRPEGSVSTLKIQRTERGDSAVYLCASSLGAGYTGELFFGEGSRLTVL.

The V and J genes are TRBV4-1 and TRBJ1-1; the match to TRBD1 covers 10 bases. This CDR3 contains 19 residues. Trimming at V came to 3 bases and at J to 1 base, leaving 14 bases not matched to a gene. CDR1 MGHRA and CDR2 YSYEKL come from the germline V gene. The CDR3 region is CASSQRITGTGAKNTEAFF. The CDR3 nucleotides are TGCGCCAGCAGCCAGCGGATTACCGGGACAGGGGCCAAGAACACTGAAGCTTTCTTT.

The J gene is TRBJ1-4, the V gene TRBV18; unclear D gene. The CDR3 extends over 14 amino acids. CDR1 and CDR2 from the germline V gene are KGHSH and LQKENI. Trimming removed 2 bases from V and 8 bases from J, with 12 bases in between. CDR3 sequence: CASSPGVDREKLFF. The CDR3 DNA reads TGTGCCAGCTCACCAGGCGTGGACCGGGAAAAACTGTTTTTT.

The chain links TRBV12-3 or TRBV12-4 to TRBJ1-2, with D possibly TRBD1 on 5 matching bases. Deletions cut 5 bases from V and 2 bases from J, with 9 bases between. The CDR3 is made up of 13 amino acids. This CDR3 reads CASSQQENYGYTF. For the CDR3, the DNA is TGTGCCAGCAGTCAACAGGAAAACTATGGCTACACCTTC.

The V and J genes are TRBV7-2 and TRBJ2-7; D is ambiguous. The V and J ends lost 5 bases and 4 bases respectively, with 12 bases between them. CDR1 is SGHTA, CDR2 FQGNSA, per germline. This CDR3 has 13 residues. In nucleotides, the CDR3 is TGTGCCAGCAGCGTCGGTGCGTGGTACGAGCAGTACTTC. Protein sequence: CASSVGAWYEQYF.

This sequence joins TRBV28 and TRBJ1-1; TRBD1 aligns across 8 bases. This CDR3 has 16 residues. Germline V gene sequence: CDR1 MDHEN, CDR2 SYDVKM. The junction had 9 bases not matched to a gene; V was cut back by 3 bases and J by 3 bases. CDR3 DNA sequence: TGTGCCAGCAGTTTCACAACAGGGGGGAGGCACACTGAAGCTTTCTTT. Amino acids: CASSFTTGGRHTEAFF.

V and J are TRBV5-6 and TRBJ2-3, with 8 bases aligning to TRBD2. The V gene's germline CDR1 is SGHDT and CDR2 YYEEEE. The CDR3 extends over 17 amino acids. The trim removed 0 bases at V and 0 bases at J, leaving 6 bases unmatched. This chain's CDR3 is CASSLAGSGASTDTQYF. Here the CDR3 DNA reads TGTGCCAGCAGCTTGGCCGGTAGCGGGGCCAGCACAGATACGCAGTATTTT.

In its sample, this clone was seen once. The chain has TRBV7-2 and TRBJ2-1, with D unresolved. Trimming took 5 bases from V and 7 from J, leaving 24 bases between them. The CDR3 loop spans 17 amino acids. Germline CDR1 is SGHTA and CDR2 is FQGNSA. CDR3 loop: CASSPRAAGPKRNEQFF. The CDR3 DNA reads as TGTGCCAGCAGCCCCCGGGCCGCCGGGCCTAAGAGGAATGAGCAGTTCTTC.

As DNA, the CDR3 is TGTGCCAGCAAATCAGGGATGACTAATGAAAAACTGTTTTTT. The encoded protein is CASKSGMTNEKLFF. The gene calls are TRBV2 and TRBJ1-4; D possibly corresponds to TRBD1 (5 bases). Germline CDR1 and CDR2: SNHLY and FYNNEI. CDR3 length: 14 amino acids. V was trimmed by 7 bases and J by 2 bases, leaving 11 bases between them.

The chain joins TRBV30 to TRBJ2-3, with D maybe TRBD2 (5 bases). The CDR3 is 12 residues long. Trimming removed 2 bases from V and 4 bases from J, with 7 bases in between. Germline assignment: CDR1 GTSNPN and CDR2 SVGIG (reference sequence). Here the CDR3 reads CAWSSGADTQYF. CDR3 nucleotides: TGTGCCTGGAGTTCCGGGGCAGATACGCAGTATTTT. Supplemented by reference TRBV30 and TRBJ2-3, the full variable domain reads SQTIHQWPATLVQPVGSPLSLECTVEGTSNPNLYWYRQAAGRGLQLLFYSVGIGQISSEVPQNLSASRPQDRQFILSSKKLLLSDSGFYLCAWSSGADTQYFGPGTRLTVL.

The rearrangement links TRBV30 to TRBJ2-7; a weak D match, TRBD1 (6 bases). Germline lookup yields CDR1 GTSNPN and CDR2 SVGIG (reference sequence). The CDR3 consists of 16 residues. Deletions cut 0 bases from V and 0 bases from J, with 15 bases between. The CDR3 DNA reads TGTGCCTGGAGTGTTGAGGGACACTCAAACTCCTACGAGCAGTACTTC. Its translation is CAWSVEGHSNSYEQYF.

J is TRBJ1-2 and V is TRBV19; 8 bases map to TRBD1. Per germline, CDR1 LNHDA and CDR2 SQIVND (reference sequence). This CDR3 has 14 residues. Germline trimming cut 3 bases from V and 8 bases from J; bases unmatched to any gene: 8. CDR3 DNA: TGTGCCAGTAGTATCTACACAGGGGGTCTGGGCTACACCTTC. It yields the protein CASSIYTGGLGYTF.